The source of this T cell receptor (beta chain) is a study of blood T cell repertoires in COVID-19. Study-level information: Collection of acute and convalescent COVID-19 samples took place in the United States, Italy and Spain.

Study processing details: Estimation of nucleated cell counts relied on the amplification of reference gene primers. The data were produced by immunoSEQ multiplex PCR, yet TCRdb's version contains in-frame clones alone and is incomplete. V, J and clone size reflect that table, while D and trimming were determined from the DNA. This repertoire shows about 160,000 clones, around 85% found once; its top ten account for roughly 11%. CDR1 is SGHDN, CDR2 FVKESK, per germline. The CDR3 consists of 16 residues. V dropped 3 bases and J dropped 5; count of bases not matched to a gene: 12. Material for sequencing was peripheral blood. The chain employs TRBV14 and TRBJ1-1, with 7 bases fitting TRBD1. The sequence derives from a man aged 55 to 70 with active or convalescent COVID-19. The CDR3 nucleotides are TGTGCCAGCAGCCACCATCTGGACAGGTCAGGAACTGAAGCTTTCTTT. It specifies CASSHHLDRSGTEAFF.